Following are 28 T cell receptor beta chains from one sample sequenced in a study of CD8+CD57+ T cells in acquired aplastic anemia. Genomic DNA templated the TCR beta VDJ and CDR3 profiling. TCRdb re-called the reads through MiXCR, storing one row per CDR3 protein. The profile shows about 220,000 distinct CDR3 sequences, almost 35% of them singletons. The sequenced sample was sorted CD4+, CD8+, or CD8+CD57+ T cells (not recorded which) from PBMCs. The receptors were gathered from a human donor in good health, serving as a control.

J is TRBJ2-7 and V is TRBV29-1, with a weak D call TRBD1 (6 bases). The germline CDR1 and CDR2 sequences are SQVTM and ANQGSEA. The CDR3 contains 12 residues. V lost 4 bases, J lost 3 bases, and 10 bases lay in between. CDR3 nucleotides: TGCAGCGTTGGAACAGGGTTCTACGAGCAGTACTTC. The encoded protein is CSVGTGFYEQYF.

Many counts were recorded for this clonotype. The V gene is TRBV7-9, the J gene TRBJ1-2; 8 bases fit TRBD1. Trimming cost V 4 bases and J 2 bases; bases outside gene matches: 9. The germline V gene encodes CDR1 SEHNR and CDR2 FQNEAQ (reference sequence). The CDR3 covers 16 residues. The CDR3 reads CASSSQPGQVNYGYTF. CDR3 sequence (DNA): TGTGCCAGCAGCTCGCAACCGGGACAGGTGAACTATGGCTACACCTTC.

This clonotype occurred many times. The CDR3 nucleotides read TGTGCCAGCAGTTATGGGGGTGAGCGGGAGCAGTACTTC. It translates to CASSYGGEREQYF. This chain connects TRBV6-5 to TRBJ2-7; D might be TRBD1 or TRBD2, each matching 5 bases. V was trimmed by 3 bases and J by 7 bases, leaving 13 bases between them. This CDR3 is 13 amino acids long. Germline V gene lookup returns CDR1 MNHEY and CDR2 SVGAGI.

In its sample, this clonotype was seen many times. CDR3 sequence: CASSSSNGGNTIYF. The CDR3 DNA reads TGTGCCAGCAGCTCTAGTAATGGGGGAAACACCATATATTTT. The chain couples TRBV9 to TRBJ1-3; D is undetermined. Germline-derived CDR1 and CDR2 are SGDLS and YYNGEE. The CDR3 is 14 amino acids. V lost 4 bases and J 4 bases, leaving 12 bases between the germline ends.

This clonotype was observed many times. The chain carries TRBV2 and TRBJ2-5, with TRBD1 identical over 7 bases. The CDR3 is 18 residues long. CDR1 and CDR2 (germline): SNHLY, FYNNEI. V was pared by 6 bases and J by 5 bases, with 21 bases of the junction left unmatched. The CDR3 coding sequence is TGTGCCAGCAGGCCACTTTTTGGGGCGAAAGGGGGCTGGGAGACCCAGTACTTC. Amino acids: CASRPLFGAKGGWETQYF.

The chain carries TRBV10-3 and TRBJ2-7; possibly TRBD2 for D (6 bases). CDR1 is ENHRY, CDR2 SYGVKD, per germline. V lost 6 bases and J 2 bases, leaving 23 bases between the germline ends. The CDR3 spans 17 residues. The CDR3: CAISLHLPGDSTYEQYF. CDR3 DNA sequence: TGTGCCATCAGCCTTCACCTACCGGGGGACTCCACCTACGAGCAGTACTTC.

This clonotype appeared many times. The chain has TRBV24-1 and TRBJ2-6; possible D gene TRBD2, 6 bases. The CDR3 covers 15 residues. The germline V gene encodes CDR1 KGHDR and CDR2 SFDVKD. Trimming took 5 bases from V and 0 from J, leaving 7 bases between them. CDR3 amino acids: CATSAGDSGANVLTF. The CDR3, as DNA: TGTGCCACCAGTGCGGGGGACTCTGGGGCCAACGTCCTGACTTTC.

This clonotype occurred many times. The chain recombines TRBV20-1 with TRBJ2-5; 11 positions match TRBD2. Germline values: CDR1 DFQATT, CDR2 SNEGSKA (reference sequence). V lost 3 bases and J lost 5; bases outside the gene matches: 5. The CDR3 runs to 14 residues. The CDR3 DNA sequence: TGCAGTGCTAGCGTAGCTAGCGGGGGGGAGACCCAGTACTTC. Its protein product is CSASVASGGETQYF.

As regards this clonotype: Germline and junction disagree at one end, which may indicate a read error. CDR3 coding DNA: TGTGCCAGCAGTCCAATCCGACTAGCGGGGGCCTACGAGCAGTGCTTC. Protein product: CASSPIRLAGAYEQCF. The gene calls are TRBV24-1 and TRBJ2-7, with 12 bases matching TRBD2. Germline CDR1 reads KGHDR; CDR2 reads SFDVKD. The CDR3 covers 16 residues.

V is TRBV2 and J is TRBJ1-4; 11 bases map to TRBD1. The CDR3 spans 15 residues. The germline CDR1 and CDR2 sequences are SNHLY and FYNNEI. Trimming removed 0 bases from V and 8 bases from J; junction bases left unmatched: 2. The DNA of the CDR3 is TGTGCCAGCAGTGAAGCGGGACAGGGGGAAGAAAAACTGTTTTTT. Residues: CASSEAGQGEEKLFF.

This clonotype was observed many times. CDR3 sequence (DNA): TGTGCCAGCAGCTTAGTCTCGAGCGACAATGAGCAGTTCTTC. Translating it yields CASSLVSSDNEQFF. This chain uses TRBV7-2 with TRBJ2-1; D remains unclear. Looked up from germline, CDR1 is SGHTA and CDR2 is FQGNSA. V was pared by 1 base and J by 5 bases, with 9 bases between. The CDR3 runs 14 residues.

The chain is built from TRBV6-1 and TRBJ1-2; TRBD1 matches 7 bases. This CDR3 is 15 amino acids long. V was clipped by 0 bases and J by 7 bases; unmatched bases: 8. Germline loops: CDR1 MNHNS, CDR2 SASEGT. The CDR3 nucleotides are TGTGCCAGCAGTGAAGCCGGGGGACAGTTCAGTGGCTACACCTTC. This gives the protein CASSEAGGQFSGYTF.

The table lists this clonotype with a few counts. The CDR3 DNA follows: TGTGCCAGCAGCTGGACAGGGCCAGGAAACACCATATATTTT. Protein: CASSWTGPGNTIYF. The gene calls are TRBV5-6 and TRBJ1-3, with 8 bases fitting TRBD1. The CDR3 contains 14 residues. V was pared by 3 bases and J by 4 bases, with 3 bases of the junction left unmatched. Germline V gene lookup returns CDR1 SGHDT and CDR2 YYEEEE.

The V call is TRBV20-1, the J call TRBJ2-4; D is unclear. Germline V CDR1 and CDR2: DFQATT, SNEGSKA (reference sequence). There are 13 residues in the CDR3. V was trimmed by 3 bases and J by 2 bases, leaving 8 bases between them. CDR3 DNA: TGCAGTGCTAGCGACCACACCAAAAACATTCAGTACTTC. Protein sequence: CSASDHTKNIQYF.

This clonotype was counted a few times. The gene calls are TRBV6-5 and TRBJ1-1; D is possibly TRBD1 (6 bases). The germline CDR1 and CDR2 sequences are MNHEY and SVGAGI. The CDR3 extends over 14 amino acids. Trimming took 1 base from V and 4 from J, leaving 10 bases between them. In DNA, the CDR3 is TGTGCCAGCAGTTACTTAGGGGGGGTCACTGAAGCTTTCTTT. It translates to CASSYLGGVTEAFF.

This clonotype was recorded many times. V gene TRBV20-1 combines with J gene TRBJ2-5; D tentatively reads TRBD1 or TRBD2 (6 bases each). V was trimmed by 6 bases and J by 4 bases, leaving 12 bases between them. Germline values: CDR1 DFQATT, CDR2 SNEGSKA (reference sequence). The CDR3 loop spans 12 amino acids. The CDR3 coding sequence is TGCAGTGCCACTTCGGGGGCAGAGACCCAGTACTTC. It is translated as CSATSGAETQYF.

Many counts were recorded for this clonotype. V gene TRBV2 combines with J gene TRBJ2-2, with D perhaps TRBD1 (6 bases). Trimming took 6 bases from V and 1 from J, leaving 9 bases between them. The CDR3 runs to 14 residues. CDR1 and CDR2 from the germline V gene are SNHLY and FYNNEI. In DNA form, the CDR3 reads TGTGCCAGCAGCGGACAGTTGAACACCGGGGAGCTGTTTTTT. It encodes CASSGQLNTGELFF.

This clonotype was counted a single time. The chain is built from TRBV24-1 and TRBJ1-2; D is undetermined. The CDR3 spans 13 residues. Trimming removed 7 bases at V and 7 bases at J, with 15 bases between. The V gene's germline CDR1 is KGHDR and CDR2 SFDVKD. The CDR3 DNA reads TGTGCCACCAGAGGTCAAAGCGGATCTGGCTACACCTTC. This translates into CATRGQSGSGYTF.

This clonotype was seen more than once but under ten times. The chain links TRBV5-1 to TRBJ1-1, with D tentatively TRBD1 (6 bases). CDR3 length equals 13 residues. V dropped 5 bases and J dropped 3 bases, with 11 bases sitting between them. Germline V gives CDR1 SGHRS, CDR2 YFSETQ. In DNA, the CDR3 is TGCGCCAGCAGTCTGGGGGCGGACACTGAAGCTTTCTTT. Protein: CASSLGADTEAFF.

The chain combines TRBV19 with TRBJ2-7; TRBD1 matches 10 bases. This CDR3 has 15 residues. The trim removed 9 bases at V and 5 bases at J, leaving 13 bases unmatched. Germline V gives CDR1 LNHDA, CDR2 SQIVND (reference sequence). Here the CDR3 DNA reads TGTGCCAGCGGCTCGGCCACCGGGACAGGGGACGAGCAGTACTTC. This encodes CASGSATGTGDEQYF.

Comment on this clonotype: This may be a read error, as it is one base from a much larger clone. For the CDR3, the DNA is TGTGCCAGTAGTCTGGGCTGGGGCAGGTACACAAACACTGAAGCTTTCTTT. It encodes CASSLGWGRYTNTEAFF. J is TRBJ1-1 and V is TRBV19, with D maybe TRBD1 (5 bases). Trimming took off 5 bases at V and 2 bases at J, with 21 bases between the two ends. The CDR3 is made up of 17 amino acids. Germline V gives CDR1 LNHDA, CDR2 SQIVND (reference sequence).

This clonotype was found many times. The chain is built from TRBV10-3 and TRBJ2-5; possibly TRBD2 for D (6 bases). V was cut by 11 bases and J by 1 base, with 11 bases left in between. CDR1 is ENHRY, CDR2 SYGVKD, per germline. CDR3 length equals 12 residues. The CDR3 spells CAVGSTQETQYF. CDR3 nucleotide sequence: TGTGCCGTCGGGAGCACCCAAGAGACCCAGTACTTC.

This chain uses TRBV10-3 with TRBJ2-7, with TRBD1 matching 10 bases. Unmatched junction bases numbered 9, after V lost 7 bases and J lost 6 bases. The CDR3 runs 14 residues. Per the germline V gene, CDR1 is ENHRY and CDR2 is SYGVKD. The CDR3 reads CAINGTGETPEQYF. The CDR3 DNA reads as TGTGCCATCAATGGGACAGGGGAAACCCCCGAGCAGTACTTC.

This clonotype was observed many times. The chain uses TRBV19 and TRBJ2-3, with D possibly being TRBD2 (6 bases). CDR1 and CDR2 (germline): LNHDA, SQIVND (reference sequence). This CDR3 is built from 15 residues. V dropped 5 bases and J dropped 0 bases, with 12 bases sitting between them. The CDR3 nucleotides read TGTGCCAGTAGTGGGGAGGCGGGTAGCACAGATACGCAGTATTTT. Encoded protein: CASSGEAGSTDTQYF.

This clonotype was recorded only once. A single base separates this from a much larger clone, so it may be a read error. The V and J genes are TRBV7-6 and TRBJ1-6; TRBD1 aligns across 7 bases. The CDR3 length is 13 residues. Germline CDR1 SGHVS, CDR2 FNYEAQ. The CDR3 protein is CASSGTDNSPPHF. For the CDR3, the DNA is TGTGCCAGCAGCGGGACAGATAATTCACCCCCCCACTTT.

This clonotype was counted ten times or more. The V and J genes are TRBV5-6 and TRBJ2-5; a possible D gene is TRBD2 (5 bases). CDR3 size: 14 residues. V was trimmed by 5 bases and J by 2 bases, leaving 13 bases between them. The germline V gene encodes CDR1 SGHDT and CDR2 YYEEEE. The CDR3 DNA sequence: TGTGCCAGCAGTTCGCGAGGGCAACAAGAGACCCAGTACTTC. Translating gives CASSSRGQQETQYF.

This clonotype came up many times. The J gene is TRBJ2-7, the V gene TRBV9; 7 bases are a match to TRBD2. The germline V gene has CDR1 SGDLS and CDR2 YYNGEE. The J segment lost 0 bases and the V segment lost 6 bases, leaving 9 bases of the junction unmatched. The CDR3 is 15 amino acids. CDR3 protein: CASNKWGGSSYEQYF. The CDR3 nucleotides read TGTGCCAGCAACAAATGGGGGGGGTCCTCCTACGAGCAGTACTTC.

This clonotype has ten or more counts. This CDR3 reads CASSVGGHSTDTQYF. In nucleotides, the CDR3 is TGTGCCAGCAGCGTAGGAGGGCACTCCACAGATACGCAGTATTTT. V and J are TRBV9 and TRBJ2-3; D is possibly TRBD2 (5 bases). The CDR3 sequence is 15 residues long. Trimming took off 0 bases at V and 2 bases at J, with 10 bases between the two ends. Germline V gives CDR1 SGDLS, CDR2 YYNGEE.